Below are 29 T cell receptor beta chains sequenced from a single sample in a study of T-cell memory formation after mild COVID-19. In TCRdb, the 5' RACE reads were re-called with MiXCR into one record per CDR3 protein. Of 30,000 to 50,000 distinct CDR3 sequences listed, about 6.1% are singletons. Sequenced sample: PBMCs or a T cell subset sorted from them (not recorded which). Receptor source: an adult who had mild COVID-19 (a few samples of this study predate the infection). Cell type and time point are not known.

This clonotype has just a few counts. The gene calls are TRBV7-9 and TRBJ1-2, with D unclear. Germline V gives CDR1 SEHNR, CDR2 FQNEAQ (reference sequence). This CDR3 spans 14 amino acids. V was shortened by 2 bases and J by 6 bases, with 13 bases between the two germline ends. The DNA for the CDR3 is TGTGCCAGCAGCTTAATAGGAGGAAACGATGGCTACACCTTC. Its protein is CASSLIGGNDGYTF.

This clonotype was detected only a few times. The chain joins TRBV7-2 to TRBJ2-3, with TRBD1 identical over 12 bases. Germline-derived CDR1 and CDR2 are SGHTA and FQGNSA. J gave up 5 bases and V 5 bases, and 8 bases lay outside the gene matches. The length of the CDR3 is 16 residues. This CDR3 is CASSEWGQGALDTQYF. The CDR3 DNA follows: TGTGCCAGCAGCGAGTGGGGACAGGGGGCCTTAGATACGCAGTATTTT. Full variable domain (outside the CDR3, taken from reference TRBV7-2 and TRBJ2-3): GAGVSQSPSNKVTEKGKDVELRCDPISGHTALYWYRQSLGQGLEFLIYFQGNSAPDKSGLPSDRFSAERTGGSVSTLTIQRTQQEDSAVYLCASSEWGQGALDTQYFGPGTRLTVL.

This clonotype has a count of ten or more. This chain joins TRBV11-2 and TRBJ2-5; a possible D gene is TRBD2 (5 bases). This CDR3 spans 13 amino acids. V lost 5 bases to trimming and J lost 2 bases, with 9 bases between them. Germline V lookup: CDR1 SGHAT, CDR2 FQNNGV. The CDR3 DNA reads TGTGCCAGCAGCCCCGGGGAGCAAGAGACCCAGTACTTC. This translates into CASSPGEQETQYF.

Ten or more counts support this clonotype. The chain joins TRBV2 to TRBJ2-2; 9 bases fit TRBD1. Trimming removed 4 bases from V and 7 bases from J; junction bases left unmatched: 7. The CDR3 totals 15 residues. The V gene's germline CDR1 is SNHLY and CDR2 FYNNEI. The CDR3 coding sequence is TGTGCCAGCAGTGCGTACAGGGGGCTCGGCGGGGAGCTGTTTTTT. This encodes CASSAYRGLGGELFF. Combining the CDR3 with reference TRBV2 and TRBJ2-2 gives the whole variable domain EPEVTQTPSHQVTQMGQEVILRCVPISNHLYFYWYRQILGQKVEFLVSFYNNEISEKSEIFDDQFSVERPDGSNFTLKIRSTKLEDSAMYFCASSAYRGLGGELFFGEGSRLTVL.

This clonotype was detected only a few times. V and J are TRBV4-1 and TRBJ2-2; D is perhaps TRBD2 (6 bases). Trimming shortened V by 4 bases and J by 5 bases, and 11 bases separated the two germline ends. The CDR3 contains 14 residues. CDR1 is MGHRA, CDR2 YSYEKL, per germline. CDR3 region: CASSPLEGTGELFF. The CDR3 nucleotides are TGCGCCAGCAGCCCCCTGGAGGGGACCGGGGAGCTGTTTTTT.

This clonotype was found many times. Written as DNA, the CDR3 is TGTGCCAGCTGTACGGGACAGGGGGCGTGTGAGCAGTTCTTC. It is translated as CASCTGQGACEQFF. The V and J genes are TRBV6-2 or TRBV6-3 and TRBJ2-1, with TRBD1 matching over 12 bases. The CDR3 contains 14 residues. The V gene's germline CDR1 is MNHEY and CDR2 SVGEGT. The J segment lost 9 bases and the V segment lost 8 bases, leaving 8 bases of the junction unmatched.

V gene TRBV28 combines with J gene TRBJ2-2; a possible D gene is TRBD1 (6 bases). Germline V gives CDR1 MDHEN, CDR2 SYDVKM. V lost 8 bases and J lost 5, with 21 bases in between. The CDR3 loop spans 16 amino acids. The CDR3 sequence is CASSLPGPGATGELFF. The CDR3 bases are TGTGCCAGCTCCTTACCGGGCCCAGGGGCTACCGGGGAGCTGTTTTTT. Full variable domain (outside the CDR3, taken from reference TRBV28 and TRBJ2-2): DVKVTQSSRYLVKRTGEKVFLECVQDMDHENMFWYRQDPGLGLRLIYFSYDVKMKEKGDIPEGYSVSREKKERFSLILESASTNQTSMYLCASSLPGPGATGELFFGEGSRLTVL.

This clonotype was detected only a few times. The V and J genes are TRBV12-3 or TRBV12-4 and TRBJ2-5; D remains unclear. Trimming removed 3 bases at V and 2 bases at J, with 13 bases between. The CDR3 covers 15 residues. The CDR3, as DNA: TGTGCCAGCAGTTTCGGTCAGATGAGACAAGAGACCCAGTACTTC. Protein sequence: CASSFGQMRQETQYF.

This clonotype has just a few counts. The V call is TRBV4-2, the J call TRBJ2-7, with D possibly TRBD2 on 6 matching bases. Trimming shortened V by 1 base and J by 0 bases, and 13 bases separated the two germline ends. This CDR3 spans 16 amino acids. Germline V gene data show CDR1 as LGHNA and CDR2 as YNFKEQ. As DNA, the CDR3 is TGTGCCAGCAGCCAAGTAGGGACTGCGGGCTCCTACGAGCAGTACTTC. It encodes CASSQVGTAGSYEQYF.

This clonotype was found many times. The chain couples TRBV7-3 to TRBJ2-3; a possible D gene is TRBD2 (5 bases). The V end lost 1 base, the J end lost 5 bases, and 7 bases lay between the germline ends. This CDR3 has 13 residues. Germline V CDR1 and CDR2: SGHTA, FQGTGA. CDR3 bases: TGTGCCAGCAGCTTAATTAGCGAAGATACGCAGTATTTT. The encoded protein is CASSLISEDTQYF.

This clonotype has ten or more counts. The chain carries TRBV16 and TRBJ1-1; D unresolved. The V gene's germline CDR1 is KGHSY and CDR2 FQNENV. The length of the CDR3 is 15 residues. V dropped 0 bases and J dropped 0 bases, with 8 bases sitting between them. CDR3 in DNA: TGTGCCAGCAGCCAATCATTGGGGTTGAACACTGAAGCTTTCTTT. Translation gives CASSQSLGLNTEAFF.

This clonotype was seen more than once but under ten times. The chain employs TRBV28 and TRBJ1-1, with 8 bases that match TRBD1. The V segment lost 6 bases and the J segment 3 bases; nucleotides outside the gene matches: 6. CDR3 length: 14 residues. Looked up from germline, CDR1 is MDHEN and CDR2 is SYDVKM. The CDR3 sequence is CASRPLQGDTEAFF. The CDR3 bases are TGTGCCAGCAGACCTCTACAGGGGGACACTGAAGCTTTCTTT. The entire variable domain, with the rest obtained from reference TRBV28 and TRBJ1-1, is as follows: DVKVTQSSRYLVKRTGEKVFLECVQDMDHENMFWYRQDPGLGLRLIYFSYDVKMKEKGDIPEGYSVSREKKERFSLILESASTNQTSMYLCASRPLQGDTEAFFGQGTRLTVV.

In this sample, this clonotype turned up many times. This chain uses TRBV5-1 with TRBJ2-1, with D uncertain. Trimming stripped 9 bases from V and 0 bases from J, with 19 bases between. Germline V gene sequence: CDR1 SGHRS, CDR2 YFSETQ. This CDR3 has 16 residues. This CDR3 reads CATRKDPNSSYNEQFF. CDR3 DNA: TGCGCCACCCGGAAGGACCCTAACTCCTCCTACAATGAGCAGTTCTTC.

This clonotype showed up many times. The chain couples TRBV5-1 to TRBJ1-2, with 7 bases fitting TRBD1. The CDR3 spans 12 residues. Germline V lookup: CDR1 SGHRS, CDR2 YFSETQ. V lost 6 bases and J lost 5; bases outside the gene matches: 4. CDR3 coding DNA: TGCGCCAGCAAGGCAGGGGGTTATGGCTACACCTTC. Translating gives CASKAGGYGYTF.

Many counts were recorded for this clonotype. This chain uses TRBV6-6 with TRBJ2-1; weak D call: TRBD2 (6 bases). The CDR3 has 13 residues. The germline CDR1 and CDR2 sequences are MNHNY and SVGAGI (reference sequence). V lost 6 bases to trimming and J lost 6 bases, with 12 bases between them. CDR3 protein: CASRESSGNEQFF. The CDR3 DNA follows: TGTGCCAGCAGAGAGAGTAGCGGCAATGAGCAGTTCTTC.

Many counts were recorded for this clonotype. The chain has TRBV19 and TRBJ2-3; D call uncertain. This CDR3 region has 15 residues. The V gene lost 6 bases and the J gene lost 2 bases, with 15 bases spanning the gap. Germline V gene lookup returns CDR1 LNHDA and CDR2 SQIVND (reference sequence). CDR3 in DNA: TGTGCCAGTAGCGCGACCTGGGCATCCACAGATACGCAGTATTTT. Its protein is CASSATWASTDTQYF. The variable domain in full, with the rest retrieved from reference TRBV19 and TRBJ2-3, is DGGITQSPKYLFRKEGQNVTLSCEQNLNHDAMYWYRQDPGQGLRLIYYSQIVNDFQKGDIAEGYSVSREKKESFPLTVTSAQKNPTAFYLCASSATWASTDTQYFGPGTRLTVL.

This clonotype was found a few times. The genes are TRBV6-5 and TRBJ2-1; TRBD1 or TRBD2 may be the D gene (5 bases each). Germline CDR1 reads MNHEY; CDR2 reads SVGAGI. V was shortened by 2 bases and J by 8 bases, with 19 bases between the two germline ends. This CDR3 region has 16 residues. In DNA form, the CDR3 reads TGTGCCAGCAGTTACCAGGGACCGGGCTACGGCCATGAGCAGTTCTTC. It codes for CASSYQGPGYGHEQFF.

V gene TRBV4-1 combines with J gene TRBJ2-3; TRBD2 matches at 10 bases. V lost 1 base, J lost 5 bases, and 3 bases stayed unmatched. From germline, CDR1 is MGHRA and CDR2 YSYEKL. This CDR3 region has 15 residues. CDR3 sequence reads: CASSQGASGRDTQYF. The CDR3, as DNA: TGCGCCAGCAGCCAAGGGGCTAGCGGGAGAGATACGCAGTATTTT.

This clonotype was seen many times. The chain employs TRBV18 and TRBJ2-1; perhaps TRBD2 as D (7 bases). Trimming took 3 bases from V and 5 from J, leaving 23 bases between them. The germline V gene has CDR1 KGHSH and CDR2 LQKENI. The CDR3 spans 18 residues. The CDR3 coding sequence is TGTGCCAGCTCACCCTTCATCAAAACAGGGAGGGTTCACAATGAGCAGTTCTTC. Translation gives CASSPFIKTGRVHNEQFF.

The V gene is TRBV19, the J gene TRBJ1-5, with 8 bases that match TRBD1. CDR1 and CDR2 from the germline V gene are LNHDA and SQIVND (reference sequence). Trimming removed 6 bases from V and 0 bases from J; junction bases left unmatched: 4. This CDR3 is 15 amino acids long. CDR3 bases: TGTGCCAGTAGCTCGACAGGGGTTAGCAATCAGCCCCAGCATTTT. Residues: CASSSTGVSNQPQHF.

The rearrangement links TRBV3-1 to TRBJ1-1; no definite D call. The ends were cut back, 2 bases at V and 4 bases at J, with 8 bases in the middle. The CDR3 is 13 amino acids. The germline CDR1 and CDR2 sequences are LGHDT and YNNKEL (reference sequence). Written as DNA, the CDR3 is TGTGCCAGCAGCCAACGGGGTGGCACTGAAGCTTTCTTT. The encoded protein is CASSQRGGTEAFF.

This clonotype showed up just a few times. DNA for the CDR3: TGTGCCAGCAGTTACTCGGATCCCTACAATGAGCAGTTCTTC. Its protein product is CASSYSDPYNEQFF. The chain employs TRBV6-2 or TRBV6-3 and TRBJ2-1; no clear D. With 0 bases removed from V and 2 bases from J, the gap between germline ends came to 5 bases. The germline V gene has CDR1 MNHEY and CDR2 SVGEGT. This CDR3 is 14 amino acids long.

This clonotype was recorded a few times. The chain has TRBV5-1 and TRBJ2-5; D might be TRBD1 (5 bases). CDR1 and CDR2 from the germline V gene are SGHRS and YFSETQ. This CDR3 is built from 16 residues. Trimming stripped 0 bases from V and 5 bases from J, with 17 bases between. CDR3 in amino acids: CASSLGGSTGPETQYF. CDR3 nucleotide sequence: TGCGCCAGCAGCTTGGGTGGCTCAACAGGTCCGGAGACCCAGTACTTC.

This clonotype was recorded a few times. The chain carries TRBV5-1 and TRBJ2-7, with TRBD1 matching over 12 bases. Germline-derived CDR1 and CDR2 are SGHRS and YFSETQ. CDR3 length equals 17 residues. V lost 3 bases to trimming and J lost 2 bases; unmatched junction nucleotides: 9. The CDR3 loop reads CASSSGQGALITYEQYF. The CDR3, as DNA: TGCGCCAGCAGCTCGGGACAGGGGGCGCTTATAACCTACGAGCAGTACTTC.

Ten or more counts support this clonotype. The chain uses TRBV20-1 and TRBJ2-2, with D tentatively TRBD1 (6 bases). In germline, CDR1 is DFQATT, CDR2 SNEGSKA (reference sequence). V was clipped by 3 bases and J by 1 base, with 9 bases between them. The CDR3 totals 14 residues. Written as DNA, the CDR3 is TGCAGTGCTAGGCCGGGACAGAACACCGGGGAGCTGTTTTTT. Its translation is CSARPGQNTGELFF.

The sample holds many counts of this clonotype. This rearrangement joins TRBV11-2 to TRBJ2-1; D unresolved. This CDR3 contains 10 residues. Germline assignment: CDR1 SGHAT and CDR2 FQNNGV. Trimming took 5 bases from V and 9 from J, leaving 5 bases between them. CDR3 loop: CASSGTEQFF. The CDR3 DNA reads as TGTGCCAGCAGCGGTACTGAGCAGTTCTTC. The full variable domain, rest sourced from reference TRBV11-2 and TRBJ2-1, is EAGVAQSPRYKIIEKRQSVAFWCNPISGHATLYWYQQILGQGPKLLIQFQNNGVVDDSQLPKDRFSAERLKGVDSTLKIQPAKLEDSAVYLCASSGTEQFFGPGTRLTVL.

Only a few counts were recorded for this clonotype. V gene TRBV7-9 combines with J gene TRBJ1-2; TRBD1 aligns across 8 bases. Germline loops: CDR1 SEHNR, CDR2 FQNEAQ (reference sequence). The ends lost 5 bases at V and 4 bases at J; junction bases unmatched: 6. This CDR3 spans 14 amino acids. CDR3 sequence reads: CASSLPGQVYGYTF. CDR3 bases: TGTGCCAGCAGCCTACCGGGACAGGTCTATGGCTACACCTTC.

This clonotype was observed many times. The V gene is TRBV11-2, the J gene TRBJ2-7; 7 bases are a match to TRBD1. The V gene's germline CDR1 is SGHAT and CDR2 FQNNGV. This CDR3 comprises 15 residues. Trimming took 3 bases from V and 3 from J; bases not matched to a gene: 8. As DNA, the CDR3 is TGTGCCAGCAGCTTCGGCCGGGACAGCCACTACGAGCAGTACTTC. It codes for CASSFGRDSHYEQYF.

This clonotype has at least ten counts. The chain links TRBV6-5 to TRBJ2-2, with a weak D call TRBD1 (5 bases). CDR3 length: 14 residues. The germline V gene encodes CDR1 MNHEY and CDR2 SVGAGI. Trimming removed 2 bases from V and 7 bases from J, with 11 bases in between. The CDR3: CASSYHHQGGELFF. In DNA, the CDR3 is TGTGCCAGCAGTTACCACCATCAGGGCGGGGAGCTGTTTTTT.